This TCR beta chain was identified in a study of CD8 T cells in ankylosing spondylitis. Findings of the study overall: Matched synovial fluid from ankylosing spondylitis patients was reported to be enriched for disease-linked clones. It appeared that ankylosing spondylitis blood was characterized by a TCR beta motif of 8 or 9 highly homologous variants.

A note on this clonotype: The antigen remains unidentified.

Germline V gene data show CDR1 as MNHEY and CDR2 as SVGAGI. V was shortened by 5 bases and J by 7 bases, with 8 bases between the two germline ends. There are 12 residues in the CDR3. TCRdb re-called the 5' RACE reads with MiXCR, one entry per CDR3 protein. The sample shows about 340,000 distinct CDR3 sequences, under 8.5% of them seen only once. V gene TRBV6-5 combines with J gene TRBJ2-2; D is unresolved. The sequence derives from a male donor with ankylosing spondylitis. The sample taken for sequencing was blood, either unsorted or a sorted T cell fraction (not recorded which). DNA for the CDR3: TGTGCCAGCAGTCGTACGGGCGGGGAGCTGTTTTTT. As protein: CASSRTGGELFF.